This T cell receptor beta chain was captured by sequencing in a study of resident and recirculating memory T cells in vitiligo. Trimming left V 0 bases short and J 7 bases short, with 15 bases between. Germline values: CDR1 LNHNV, CDR2 YYDKDF (reference sequence). The CDR3 extends over 15 amino acids. Clones were sequenced by immunoSEQ multiplex PCR, and TCRdb holds only the in-frame ones, with some missing. The top ten hold roughly 4.7% of the sample, which has 39,000 or so clones, around 90% seen once. Patients' lesions had not changed for the previous 6 months. The chain joins TRBV15 to TRBJ1-2, with D maybe TRBD1 (5 bases). The sample consisted of blood. This sequence originates from a male donor with vitiligo. As DNA, the CDR3 is TGTGCCACCAGCAGAGACGGACAAATTATGGCTGGCTACACCTTC. Translating gives CATSRDGQIMAGYTF.